These T cell receptor beta chains were read from a single sample in a study of regulatory T cells in long-lasting Graves disease. One entry per CDR3 protein, called by TCRdb with MiXCR from the multiplex PCR reads. The sample lists 370,000 or so distinct CDR3 sequences; about 17% were seen once. The sample also formed part of further work on T cells in Graves' hyperthyroidism and ophthalmopathy.

The sample here was peripheral blood mononuclear cells (PBMCs), taken at new diagnosis, from a patient treated with antithyroid drugs. The receptors here all came from a young woman with Graves disease. The CDR3 runs from the conserved cysteine through the conserved F or W. The D gene is left open where the match is weak. Clone size is not always given. Where it is, it says once, few, many or a class for expanded clones.

J | D | V | size | DNA | CDR3
TRBJ2-7 | - | TRBV27 | many | TGTGCCAGCAGCCTCGGGGGGACAGGTCGTTACGAGCAGTACTTC | CASSLGGTGRYEQYF
TRBJ2-5 | TRBD2 | TRBV3-1 | - | TGTGCCAGCAGCCAATCGGCTAGCGGGCAAGAGACCCAGTACTTC | CASSQSASGQETQYF
TRBJ1-1 | - | TRBV4-2 | many | TGTGCCAGCAGCCAAGAGACATTGAACACTGAAGCTTTCTTT | CASSQETLNTEAFF
TRBJ1-3 | - | TRBV30 | many | TGTGCCTTCTCTGGAAACACCATATATTTT | CAFSGNTIYF
TRBJ2-5 | TRBD2 | TRBV7-9 | many | TGTGCCAGCAGCCCGAATAGCGGGAGGCAACATCAAGAGACCCAGTACTTC | CASSPNSGRQHQETQYF
TRBJ1-2 | - | TRBV20-1 | many | TGCAGTGCTAGACCAGGAGGGAGTGTCGCTAACTATGGCTACACCTTC | CSARPGGSVANYGYTF
TRBJ2-7 | TRBD2 | TRBV20-1 | few | TGCAGTGCTAGGGTAGCGGGAGAACTAGCCCACGAGCAGTACTTC | CSARVAGELAHEQYF
TRBJ2-5 | TRBD2 | TRBV6-2/TRBV6-3 | many | TGTGCCAGCAGGCAACTAGCGGGGGGGCCCGTCCGGGAGACCCAGTACTTC | CASRQLAGGPVRETQYF
TRBJ2-7 | TRBD2 | TRBV20-1 | - | TGCAGTGCCCGGGGACTAGCGGTTTACGAGCAGTACTTC | CSARGLAVYEQYF
TRBJ2-7 | TRBD2 | TRBV6-1 | - | TGTGCCAGCAGTGCGCGGGGGGGTGGAGCCGAGCAGTACTTC | CASSARGGGAEQYF
TRBJ2-1 | - | TRBV10-3 | few | TGTGCCATCAGTGGGCCCTTTTCGCGGATCTTTTACAATGAGCAGTTCTTC | CAISGPFSRIFYNEQFF
TRBJ2-3 | TRBD1 | TRBV6-4 | few | TGTGCCAGCAGGGGGACAGGGCCCACAGATACGCAGTATTTT | CASRGTGPTDTQYF
TRBJ2-1 | TRBD2 | TRBV7-3 | many | TGTGCCAGCAGCTCCCGGACTAGCGGTATGCAGTTCTTC | CASSSRTSGMQFF
TRBJ2-6 | - | TRBV3-1 | few | TGTGCCAGCAGCCAAGAGGTTAAGAGGACAGCTGGGGCCAACGTCCTGACTTTC | CASSQEVKRTAGANVLTF
TRBJ1-1 | - | TRBV25-1 | few | TGTGCCAGCAGTACCCCGACAGGTCTAAACACTGAAGCTTTCTTT | CASSTPTGLNTEAFF
TRBJ2-1 | TRBD2 | TRBV5-1 | - | TGCGCCAGCAGCTTCGCTAGCGGGAGGGCAGATGAGCAGTTCTTC | CASSFASGRADEQFF
TRBJ2-3 | - | TRBV6-2/TRBV6-3 | few | TGTGCCAGCAGTTACTCGTTAGAAGGGTCAGATACGCAGTATTTT | CASSYSLEGSDTQYF
TRBJ2-2 | TRBD2 | TRBV7-9 | - | TGTGCCAGCAGCTACATACTAGCGGGAGTCCTCGGGGAGCTGTTTTTT | CASSYILAGVLGELFF
TRBJ2-5 | - | TRBV5-1 | - | TGCGCCAGCAGCCTTCCCATGGGGGAGACCCAGTACTTC | CASSLPMGETQYF
TRBJ1-1 | - | TRBV6-2/TRBV6-3 | - | TGTGCCAGCAGTTTACCCCCGGCTCCCAACACTGAAGCTTTCTTT | CASSLPPAPNTEAFF
TRBJ2-3 | TRBD2 | TRBV5-1 | many | TGCGCCAGCAGCGTTAGCGGGGCGAGCACAGATACGCAGTATTTT | CASSVSGASTDTQYF
TRBJ1-5 | - | TRBV15 | once | TGTGCCACCAGCAGAGCCAAGCAGGGAATTAATCAGCCCCAGCATTTT | CATSRAKQGINQPQHF
TRBJ2-3 | - | TRBV4-3 | - | TGCGCCAGCAGCCAAGATTTAGGGGCTTACCGAAACACAGATACGCAGTATTTT | CASSQDLGAYRNTDTQYF